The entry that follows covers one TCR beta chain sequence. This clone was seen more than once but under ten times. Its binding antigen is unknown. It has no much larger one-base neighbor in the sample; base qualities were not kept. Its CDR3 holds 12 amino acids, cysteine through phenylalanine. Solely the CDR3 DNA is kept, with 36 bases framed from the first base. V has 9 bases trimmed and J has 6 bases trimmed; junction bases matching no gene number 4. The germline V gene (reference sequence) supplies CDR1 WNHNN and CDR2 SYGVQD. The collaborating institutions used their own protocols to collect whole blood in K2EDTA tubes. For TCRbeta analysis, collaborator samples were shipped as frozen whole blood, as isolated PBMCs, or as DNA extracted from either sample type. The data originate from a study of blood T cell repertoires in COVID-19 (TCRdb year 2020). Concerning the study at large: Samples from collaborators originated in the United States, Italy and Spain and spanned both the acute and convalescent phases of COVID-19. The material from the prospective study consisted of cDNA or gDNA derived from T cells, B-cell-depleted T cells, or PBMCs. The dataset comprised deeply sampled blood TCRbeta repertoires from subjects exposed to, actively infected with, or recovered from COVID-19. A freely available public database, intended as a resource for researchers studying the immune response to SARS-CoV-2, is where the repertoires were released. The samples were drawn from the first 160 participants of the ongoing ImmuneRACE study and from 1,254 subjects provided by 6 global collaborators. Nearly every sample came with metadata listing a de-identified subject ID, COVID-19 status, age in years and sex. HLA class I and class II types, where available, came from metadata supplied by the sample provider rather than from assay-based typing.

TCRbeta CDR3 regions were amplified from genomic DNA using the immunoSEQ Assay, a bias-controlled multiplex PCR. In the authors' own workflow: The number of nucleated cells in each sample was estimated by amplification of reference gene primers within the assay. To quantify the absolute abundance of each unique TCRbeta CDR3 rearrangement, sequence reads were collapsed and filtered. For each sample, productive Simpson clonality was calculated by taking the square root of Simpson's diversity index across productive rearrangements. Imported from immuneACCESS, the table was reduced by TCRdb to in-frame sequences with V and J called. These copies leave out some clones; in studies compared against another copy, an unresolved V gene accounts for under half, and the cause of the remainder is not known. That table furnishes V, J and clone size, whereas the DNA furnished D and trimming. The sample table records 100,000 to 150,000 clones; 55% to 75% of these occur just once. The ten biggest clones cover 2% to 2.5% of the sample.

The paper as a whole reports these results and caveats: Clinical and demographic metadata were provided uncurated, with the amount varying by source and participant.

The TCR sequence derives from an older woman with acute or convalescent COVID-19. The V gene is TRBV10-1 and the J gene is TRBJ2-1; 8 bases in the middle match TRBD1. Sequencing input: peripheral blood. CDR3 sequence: CASGTGGNEQFF. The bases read TGCGCCAGTGGGACAGGTGGCAATGAGCAGTTCTTC.